These 10 T cell receptor beta chains were all obtained from the same sample, sequenced in a study of T cell responses to AZD1222 COVID-19 vaccine. The assay was immunoSEQ multiplex PCR, and TCRdb's table has in-frame clones only and misses some. The sample carries approximately 110,000 clones, around 87% recorded once. The material sequenced was peripheral blood, taken 28 days after the second AZD1222 dose. All receptors come from an adult who received the AZD1222 COVID-19 vaccine.

The chain has TRBV7-9 and TRBJ2-1, with TRBD1 matching 9 bases. The V and J ends lost 4 bases and 6 bases, in that order; junction bases with no gene match: 10. Germline values: CDR1 SEHNR, CDR2 FQNEAQ (reference sequence). The CDR3 runs 16 residues. This CDR3 is CASSSLRDRVSNEQFF. The CDR3 DNA follows: TGTGCCAGCAGCTCCCTCCGGGACAGGGTGAGCAATGAGCAGTTCTTC.

The V call is TRBV15, the J call TRBJ2-1; TRBD2 agrees at 15 bases. J gave up 5 bases and V 3 bases, and 2 bases lay outside the gene matches. The CDR3 has 16 amino acids. Germline V gene lookup returns CDR1 LNHNV and CDR2 YYDKDF (reference sequence). The CDR3 DNA follows: TGTGCCACCAGCAGGGGACTAGCGGGGGGAAACAATGAGCAGTTCTTC. Translated: CATSRGLAGGNNEQFF.

The chain is built from TRBV6-5 and TRBJ1-4, with a weak D call TRBD1 (6 bases). Trimming took off 2 bases at V and 4 bases at J, with 14 bases between the two ends. This CDR3 comprises 16 residues. Germline assignment: CDR1 MNHEY and CDR2 SVGAGI. In DNA form, the CDR3 reads TGTGCCAGCAGTTACGGGGGCAGGGCAAATAATGAAAAACTGTTTTTT. It yields the protein CASSYGGRANNEKLFF.

This clone was counted only a few times. The CDR3 reads CASSGASNQPQHF. CDR3 DNA sequence: TGTGCCAGCAGCGGGGCAAGCAATCAGCCCCAGCATTTT. The chain links TRBV9 to TRBJ1-5; D is unresolved. Germline CDR1 is SGDLS and CDR2 is YYNGEE. With 3 bases removed from V and 1 base from J, the gap between germline ends came to 5 bases. The CDR3 is 13 residues long.

The gene calls are TRBV9 and TRBJ2-7; D remains ambiguous. This CDR3 is built from 15 residues. The V gene lost 0 bases and the J gene lost 0 bases, with 10 bases spanning the gap. Germline CDR1 SGDLS, CDR2 YYNGEE. CDR3 sequence reads: CASSVDIESSYEQYF. The CDR3 DNA reads TGTGCCAGCAGCGTAGATATCGAAAGCTCCTACGAGCAGTACTTC.

The count of this clone is one. This chain joins TRBV7-2 and TRBJ1-3, with D possibly TRBD1 on 6 matching bases. Germline CDR1 SGHTA, CDR2 FQGNSA. The ends were cut back, 1 base at V and 4 bases at J, with 14 bases in the middle. CDR3 length: 16 residues. The CDR3 DNA reads as TGTGCCAGCAGCTTAGTTGGACAGTTCCAGGGAAACACCATATATTTT. Translated, it gives CASSLVGQFQGNTIYF.

The chain employs TRBV12-3 or TRBV12-4 and TRBJ1-6; D ambiguous. The V and J ends lost 3 bases and 10 bases respectively, with 10 bases between them. This CDR3 is 13 amino acids long. The CDR3 sequence is CASSLGGWSPLHF. The DNA for the CDR3 is TGTGCCAGCAGTTTGGGTGGGTGGTCACCCCTCCACTTT.

This clone was observed a single time. The V call is TRBV6-6, the J call TRBJ2-7; D remains unclear. Trimming shortened V by 2 bases and J by 5 bases, and 16 bases separated the two germline ends. Germline lookup yields CDR1 MNHNY and CDR2 SVGAGI (reference sequence). The CDR3 totals 15 residues. This CDR3 is CASSYKEPGRDEQYF. In DNA form, the CDR3 reads TGTGCCAGCAGTTACAAGGAGCCAGGTCGGGACGAGCAGTACTTC.

This chain connects TRBV30 to TRBJ2-3; possibly TRBD2 for D (6 bases). This CDR3 is built from 15 residues. Germline V gives CDR1 GTSNPN, CDR2 SVGIG (reference sequence). Trimming took off 2 bases at V and 2 bases at J, with 14 bases between the two ends. The CDR3 sequence: CAWSTRTILTDTQYF. The CDR3 nucleotides read TGTGCCTGGAGTACCCGGACTATCCTCACAGATACGCAGTATTTT.

The rearrangement links TRBV6-2 or TRBV6-3 to TRBJ2-3, with a weak D call TRBD2 (5 bases). Looked up from germline, CDR1 is MNHEY and CDR2 is SVGEGT. The CDR3 loop spans 14 amino acids. Trimming took off 2 bases at V and 2 bases at J, with 8 bases between the two ends. CDR3 nucleotides: TGTGCCAGCAGTTACAGTAGCGACACAGATACGCAGTATTTT. This encodes CASSYSSDTDTQYF.